These 10 T cell receptor beta chains were all obtained from the same sample, sequenced in a study of blood T cell repertoires in COVID-19 (dated by TCRdb to about 2020). Library preparation employed the immunoSEQ multiplex PCR assay. Imported from immuneACCESS, the table was reduced by TCRdb to in-frame sequences with V and J called. These copies leave out some clones; in studies compared against another copy, an unresolved V gene accounts for under half, and the cause of the remainder is not known. This sample gives 270,000 or so clones in total; 89% of them show up just once. The top ten clones comprise approximately 4.6% of the sample. The material sequenced was peripheral blood. These receptors originate from a woman aged 35 to 49 who had recovered from COVID-19.

The rearrangement joins TRBV9 to TRBJ2-7; maybe TRBD1 (6 bases). Germline V lookup: CDR1 SGDLS, CDR2 YYNGEE. This CDR3 is built from 15 residues. Deletions cut 3 bases from V and 1 base from J, with 14 bases between. CDR3 coding DNA: TGTGCCAGCAGCGCCGGACAGCTAGATTCCTACGAGCAGTACTTC. It specifies CASSAGQLDSYEQYF. Filled out from reference TRBV9 and TRBJ2-7, the complete variable domain reads DSGVTQTPKHLITATGQRVTLRCSPRSGDLSVYWYQQSLDQGLQFLIQYYNGEERAKGNILERFSAQQFPDLHSELNLSSLELGDSALYFCASSAGQLDSYEQYFGPGTRLTVT.

This clone appeared a single time. The chain joins TRBV6-5 to TRBJ1-5, with D uncertain. In germline, CDR1 is MNHEY, CDR2 SVGAGI. Trimming removed 0 bases from V and 6 bases from J, with 9 bases in between. This CDR3 is built from 14 residues. The CDR3 coding sequence is TGTGCCAGCAGTTACTCGAGGTTCGCTCAGCCCCAGCATTTT. It specifies CASSYSRFAQPQHF.

Regarding this clone: One end of the junction does not line up with germline, which may come from a read error. V usage is TRBV20-1 and J usage is TRBJ2-7, with 11 bases matching TRBD1. Per the germline V gene, CDR1 is DFQATT and CDR2 is SNEGSKA (reference sequence). The CDR3 length is 14 residues. The CDR3 DNA follows: TGCAGTGCTAGTGATGGGACAGGGGGGTACGTGCAGTACTTC. Its protein is CSASDGTGGYVQYF.

The rearrangement joins TRBV7-6 to TRBJ2-7; TRBD2 matches 8 bases. The germline V gene has CDR1 SGHVS and CDR2 FNYEAQ. The junction had 10 bases not matched to a gene; V was cut back by 0 bases and J by 6 bases. There are 16 residues in the CDR3. The CDR3 coding sequence is TGTGCCAGCAGCTTAGCGCAAGGGAGGCTAGCGGGCGAGCAGTACTTC. As protein: CASSLAQGRLAGEQYF.

The chain joins TRBV27 to TRBJ1-1; no definite D call. The CDR3 loop spans 13 amino acids. V was pared by 5 bases and J by 1 base, with 8 bases between. CDR1 MNHEY and CDR2 SMNVEV come from the germline V gene (reference sequence). CDR3 sequence (DNA): TGTGCCAGCAGTCGACGGGAGAACACTGAAGCTTTCTTT. Residues: CASSRRENTEAFF.

The chain is built from TRBV5-1 and TRBJ1-2, with D maybe TRBD1 (5 bases). The V and J ends lost 0 bases and 5 bases respectively, with 8 bases between them. The CDR3 covers 13 residues. Per the germline V gene, CDR1 is SGHRS and CDR2 is YFSETQ. In nucleotides, the CDR3 is TGCGCCAGCAGCTTGGGCGGGGGTTATGGCTACACCTTC. It specifies CASSLGGGYGYTF.

This clone appeared a single time. The chain employs TRBV3-1 (or the pseudogene TRBV3-2) and TRBJ2-2; D is undetermined. This CDR3 is 14 amino acids long. The V gene's germline CDR1 is LGHDT and CDR2 YNNKEL (reference sequence). The germline V and J ends were trimmed by 0 bases and 5 bases, with 7 bases remaining between them. For the CDR3, the DNA is TGTGCCAGCAGCCAAGATACCGGGACCGGGGAGCTGTTTTTT. Its translation: CASSQDTGTGELFF.

The chain couples TRBV14 to TRBJ1-4, with 11 bases fitting TRBD1. V was pared by 1 base and J by 10 bases, with 2 bases of the junction left unmatched. The CDR3 contains 14 residues. The germline V gene has CDR1 SGHDN and CDR2 FVKESK. CDR3 loop: CASSQGTGGGKLFF. The DNA for the CDR3 is TGTGCCAGCAGCCAAGGGACAGGGGGCGGAAAACTGTTTTTT. The entire variable domain, with the rest obtained from reference TRBV14 and TRBJ1-4, is as follows: EAGVTQFPSHSVIEKGQTVTLRCDPISGHDNLYWYRRVMGKEIKFLLHFVKESKQDESGMPNNRFLAERTGGTYSTLKVQPAELEDSGVYFCASSQGTGGGKLFFGSGTQLSVL.

This sequence joins TRBV11-3 and TRBJ1-3; tentatively, D is TRBD1 (5 bases). Trimming stripped 1 base from V and 2 bases from J, with 6 bases between. CDR1 is SGHNT, CDR2 YENEEA, per germline. CDR3 length: 14 amino acids. The CDR3, as DNA: TGTGCCAGCAGCTTAGGACAGACTGGAAACACCATATATTTT. Protein product: CASSLGQTGNTIYF.

V and J are TRBV27 and TRBJ2-7; the D is unclear. Trimming left V 5 bases short and J 6 bases short, with 8 bases between. This CDR3 spans 11 amino acids. Looked up from germline, CDR1 is MNHEY and CDR2 is SMNVEV (reference sequence). The CDR3 sequence: CASSLGGEQYF. The CDR3 DNA is TGTGCCAGCAGTCTCGGTGGCGAGCAGTACTTC.